These 25 T cell receptor beta chains originate from one sample sequenced in a study of PD-1 blockade in classical Hodgkin lymphoma. The assay was immunoSEQ multiplex PCR, and TCRdb's table has in-frame clones only and misses some. This sample carries about 100,000 clones, around 89% of them seen once, and the ten largest clones take under 7.5%. Each patient experienced a relapse that followed autologous stem cell transplantation, and brentuximab vedotin exposure varied. The starting material was peripheral blood mononuclear cells (PBMCs), obtained before the second cycle of nivolumab. These receptors were collected from a human donor with classical Hodgkin lymphoma.

The chain couples TRBV7-9 to TRBJ1-1; TRBD1 matches 8 bases. CDR3 size: 13 residues. Losses at the gene ends were 3 bases for V and 6 bases for J; bases not matched to a gene: 3. Per the germline V gene, CDR1 is SEHNR and CDR2 is FQNEAQ (reference sequence). CDR3 DNA: TGTGCCAGCAGCTTTCAGGGGGCCCCTGAAGCTTTCTTT. This encodes CASSFQGAPEAFF.

V usage is TRBV6-5 and J usage is TRBJ1-2; the D is unclear. The CDR3 is made up of 16 amino acids. Germline V gene data show CDR1 as MNHEY and CDR2 as SVGAGI. The V and J ends lost 0 bases and 0 bases respectively, with 11 bases between them. CDR3 in amino acids: CASSYSTGRTNYGYTF. The CDR3 bases are TGTGCCAGCAGTTACTCAACTGGCAGGACTAACTATGGCTACACCTTC.

The CDR3 here is CASRTGNQPQHF. CDR3 DNA: TGTGCCAGCAGGACAGGGAACCAGCCCCAGCATTTT. The chain is built from TRBV27 and TRBJ1-5; 7 bases agree with TRBD1. CDR1 MNHEY and CDR2 SMNVEV come from the germline V gene (reference sequence). This CDR3 has 12 residues. V was clipped by 6 bases and J by 7 bases; unmatched bases: 3.

CDR3 protein: CAWSVSTSGGASETQYF. DNA for the CDR3: TGTGCCTGGAGTGTATCGACTAGCGGGGGGGCTTCAGAGACCCAGTACTTC. The V gene is TRBV30, the J gene TRBJ2-5, with 14 positions matching TRBD2. This CDR3 comprises 17 residues. The germline gives CDR1 GTSNPN, CDR2 SVGIG (reference sequence). Trimming cost V 0 bases and J 4 bases; bases outside gene matches: 7.

V is TRBV5-1 and J is TRBJ1-5; TRBD1 might be the D (6 bases). Germline V lookup: CDR1 SGHRS, CDR2 YFSETQ. The CDR3 extends over 15 amino acids. The ends were cut back, 0 bases at V and 7 bases at J, with 14 bases in the middle. The CDR3 loop is CASSLEAGADQPQHF. The CDR3 nucleotides are TGCGCCAGCAGCTTGGAGGCAGGGGCGGACCAGCCCCAGCATTTT.

This clone has more than one count but fewer than ten. The gene calls are TRBV27 and TRBJ2-7; weak D call: TRBD2 (6 bases). Germline V gives CDR1 MNHEY, CDR2 SMNVEV (reference sequence). This CDR3 comprises 14 residues. V was pared by 8 bases and J by 1 base, with 15 bases between. CDR3 amino acids: CASSSLAESYEQYF. The CDR3 nucleotides read TGTGCCAGCTCTTCACTAGCAGAATCCTACGAGCAGTACTTC.

The chain has TRBV28 and TRBJ1-1; TRBD1 might be the D (6 bases). Germline V gene lookup returns CDR1 MDHEN and CDR2 SYDVKM. CDR3 length: 13 amino acids. V was trimmed by 3 bases and J by 7 bases, leaving 12 bases between them. CDR3 in amino acids: CASSLGTRIEAFF. The CDR3 region has the DNA TGTGCCAGCAGTTTGGGGACACGAATTGAAGCTTTCTTT. The full variable domain, its missing parts supplied by reference TRBV28 and TRBJ1-1, is DVKVTQSSRYLVKRTGEKVFLECVQDMDHENMFWYRQDPGLGLRLIYFSYDVKMKEKGDIPEGYSVSREKKERFSLILESASTNQTSMYLCASSLGTRIEAFFGQGTRLTVV.

The V and J genes are TRBV7-2 and TRBJ2-1, with 8 bases matching TRBD1. The CDR3 covers 14 residues. From germline, CDR1 is SGHTA and CDR2 FQGNSA. With V trimmed by 5 bases and J by 7 bases, 7 bases remained unmatched. CDR3 residues: CASSTGGISNEQFF. As DNA, the CDR3 is TGTGCCAGCAGCACAGGGGGGATTAGTAATGAGCAGTTCTTC.

This chain links TRBV5-6 with TRBJ1-1, with D unclear. V was trimmed by 1 base and J by 3 bases, leaving 7 bases between them. The germline CDR1 and CDR2 sequences are SGHDT and YYEEEE. The CDR3 covers 13 residues. This CDR3 is CASSLSSDTEAFF. In DNA form, the CDR3 reads TGTGCCAGCAGCTTGTCGTCGGACACTGAAGCTTTCTTT.

This chain uses TRBV5-1 with TRBJ2-1, with TRBD1 identical over 7 bases. The CDR3 totals 19 residues. CDR1 SGHRS and CDR2 YFSETQ come from the germline V gene. The ends lost 2 bases at V and 6 bases at J; junction bases unmatched: 20. The CDR3 DNA reads as TGCGCCAGCAGCTTCACCGCAGCGGCAGGGGCCGGGACAGTCAATGAGCAGTTCTTC. Residues: CASSFTAAAGAGTVNEQFF. Complete variable domain (other parts from reference TRBV5-1 and TRBJ2-1): KAGVTQTPRYLIKTRGQQVTLSCSPISGHRSVSWYQQTPGQGLQFLFEYFSETQRNKGNFPGRFSGRQFSNSRSEMNVSTLELGDSALYLCASSFTAAAGAGTVNEQFFGPGTRLTVL.

This clone was seen a single time. As DNA, the CDR3 is TGTGCCAGCAGCGGGTCCGCGGGACTGAACTCCTACGAGCAGTACTTC. It yields the protein CASSGSAGLNSYEQYF. The rearrangement links TRBV7-9 to TRBJ2-7; a possible D gene is TRBD2 (6 bases). V gave up 5 bases and J gave up 0 bases, with 17 bases separating them. CDR1 is SEHNR, CDR2 FQNEAQ, per germline (reference sequence). The CDR3 sequence is 16 residues long.

In this sample, this clone turned up a few times. Other DNA sequences in the same sample also yield this CDR3. The V and J genes are TRBV7-8 and TRBJ1-6; no definite D call. V gave up 3 bases and J gave up 4 bases, with 7 bases separating them. Germline CDR1 is SGHVS and CDR2 is FQNEAQ. The CDR3 sequence is 14 residues long. The CDR3 sequence: CASSLDGYNSPLHF. In DNA form, the CDR3 reads TGTGCCAGCAGCTTGGATGGGTATAATTCACCCCTCCACTTT.

The CDR3 reads CASSSGLAGAGDEQFF. The CDR3 bases are TGTGCCAGCAGCAGTGGACTAGCGGGGGCAGGTGATGAGCAGTTCTTC. V and J are TRBV7-6 and TRBJ2-1; the match to TRBD2 covers 13 bases. The CDR3 totals 16 residues. Looked up from germline, CDR1 is SGHVS and CDR2 is FNYEAQ. With V trimmed by 5 bases and J by 8 bases, 9 bases remained unmatched. The complete variable domain, with remaining parts taken from reference TRBV7-6 and TRBJ2-1, reads GAGVSQSPRYKVTKRGQDVALRCDPISGHVSLYWYRQALGQGPEFLTYFNYEAQQDKSGLPNDRFSAERPEGSISTLTIQRTEQRDSAMYRCASSSGLAGAGDEQFFGPGTRLTVL.

The chain links TRBV5-4 to TRBJ1-2, with D unclear. Germline CDR1 reads SGHNT; CDR2 reads YYREEE (reference sequence). This CDR3 is built from 13 residues. Trimming pared 0 bases from V and 5 bases from J, leaving 8 bases between. CDR3 region: CASSLETLYGYTF. The CDR3, as DNA: TGTGCCAGCAGCTTGGAGACCCTATATGGCTACACCTTC.

The V call is TRBV7-8, the J call TRBJ1-1, with D uncertain. V lost 1 base and J 1 base, leaving 10 bases between the germline ends. The CDR3 covers 15 residues. Germline lookup yields CDR1 SGHVS and CDR2 FQNEAQ. The CDR3, as DNA: TGTGCCAGCAGCTTAGTGGGCAGTCGGAACACTGAAGCTTTCTTT. It encodes CASSLVGSRNTEAFF.

This sequence joins TRBV5-1 and TRBJ2-2; 8 nucleotides agree with TRBD1. J lost 7 bases, V lost 4 bases, and 12 bases had no gene match. Per germline, CDR1 SGHRS and CDR2 YFSETQ. The CDR3 extends over 16 amino acids. CDR3: CASSQRRTGMNGELFF. The CDR3 DNA follows: TGCGCCAGCAGCCAAAGACGGACAGGGATGAACGGGGAGCTGTTTTTT.

This clone was counted only a few times. The chain combines TRBV9 with TRBJ1-6; D unclear. CDR1 is SGDLS and CDR2 is YYNGEE in the germline V gene. The CDR3 spans 14 residues. V lost 4 bases to trimming and J lost 7 bases, with 12 bases between them. The CDR3 DNA is TGTGCCAGCAGCCCCCACAGCATAAATTCACCCCTCCACTTT. Its protein is CASSPHSINSPLHF.

The chain carries TRBV6-5 and TRBJ2-7; 9 nucleotides agree with TRBD1. Trimming at V came to 4 bases and at J to 3 bases, leaving 4 bases not matched to a gene. Looked up from germline, CDR1 is MNHEY and CDR2 is SVGAGI. This CDR3 comprises 14 residues. The CDR3 bases are TGTGCCAGCAGTTCCGGGACAGGGATCTACGAGCAGTACTTC. Residues: CASSSGTGIYEQYF.

In its sample, this clone was seen once. This chain links TRBV4-1 with TRBJ1-2; D possibly corresponds to TRBD1 (5 bases). The CDR3 extends over 16 amino acids. Per the germline V gene, CDR1 is MGHRA and CDR2 is YSYEKL. The V gene lost 3 bases and the J gene lost 4 bases, with 18 bases spanning the gap. The CDR3 DNA follows: TGCGCCAGCAGCCACGACAGATTTAGGGGAAGCTATGGCTACACCTTC. Translated, it gives CASSHDRFRGSYGYTF.

The J gene is TRBJ1-1, the V gene TRBV4-1; weak D call: TRBD1 (6 bases). Per germline, CDR1 MGHRA and CDR2 YSYEKL. Between the trimmed V and J ends, which lost 0 bases and 0 bases, there was a span of 8 bases. The CDR3 covers 15 residues. The CDR3 nucleotides read TGCGCCAGCAGCCAAGAGGCAGGGGTGAACACTGAAGCTTTCTTT. This gives the protein CASSQEAGVNTEAFF.

This chain connects TRBV7-6 to TRBJ2-3; D is uncertain. There are 11 residues in the CDR3. V was cut by 5 bases and J by 2 bases, with 2 bases left in between. CDR1 and CDR2 from the germline V gene are SGHVS and FNYEAQ. For the CDR3, the DNA is TGTGCCAGCAGCAACACAGATACGCAGTATTTT. This codes for CASSNTDTQYF.

The gene calls are TRBV15 and TRBJ2-5, with 7 positions matching TRBD1. V gave up 1 base and J gave up 4 bases; unmatched junction bases: 9. The CDR3 runs to 16 residues. CDR1 is LNHNV, CDR2 YYDKDF, per germline (reference sequence). CDR3: CATSRGDSGGRETQYF. The CDR3 DNA sequence: TGTGCCACCAGCAGAGGCGATTCAGGGGGTAGAGAGACCCAGTACTTC.

This chain links TRBV4-3 with TRBJ2-7; D ambiguous. The V and J ends lost 0 bases and 2 bases respectively, with 11 bases between them. Per the germline V gene, CDR1 is LGHNA and CDR2 is YSLEER. The CDR3 runs 15 residues. CDR3 sequence: CASSQDRQSTYEQYF. The CDR3 region has the DNA TGCGCCAGCAGCCAAGATCGGCAGTCCACCTACGAGCAGTACTTC.

V is TRBV6-4 and J is TRBJ2-3; maybe TRBD1 (6 bases). CDR1 and CDR2 (germline): MRHNA, SNTAGT. The length of the CDR3 is 14 residues. Trimming took off 5 bases at V and 0 bases at J, with 9 bases between the two ends. CDR3 in amino acids: CASSPRGSTDTQYF. The DNA of the CDR3 is TGTGCCAGCAGTCCTAGGGGGAGCACAGATACGCAGTATTTT.

The chain is built from TRBV29-1 and TRBJ2-1; a possible D gene is TRBD1 (6 bases). This CDR3 comprises 14 residues. Per germline, CDR1 SQVTM and CDR2 ANQGSEA. V lost 7 bases and J lost 7, with 20 bases in between. CDR3 region: CSAWVRDNHNEQFF. The CDR3 DNA reads as TGCAGCGCATGGGTCCGGGACAATCATAATGAGCAGTTCTTC.